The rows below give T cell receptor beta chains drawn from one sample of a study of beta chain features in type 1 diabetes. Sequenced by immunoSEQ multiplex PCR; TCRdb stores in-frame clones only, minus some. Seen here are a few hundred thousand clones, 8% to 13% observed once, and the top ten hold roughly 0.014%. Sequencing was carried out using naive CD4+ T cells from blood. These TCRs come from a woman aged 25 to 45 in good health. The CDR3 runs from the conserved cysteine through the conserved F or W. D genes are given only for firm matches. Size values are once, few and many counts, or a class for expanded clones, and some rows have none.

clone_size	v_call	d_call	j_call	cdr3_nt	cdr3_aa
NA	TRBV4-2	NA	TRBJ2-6	TGTGCCAGCAGCCTAGCCGGGACACCCAGCGTTGGGGCCAACGTCCTGACTTTC	CASSLAGTPSVGANVLTF
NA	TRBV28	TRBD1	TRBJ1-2	TGTGCCAGCAGTTATAAAGACAGGGGGTCCTATGGCTACACCTTC	CASSYKDRGSYGYTF
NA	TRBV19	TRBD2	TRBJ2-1	TGTGCCAGTAGCAGTGGGACTAGCGGGGGTTACAATGAGCAGTTCTTC	CASSSGTSGGYNEQFF
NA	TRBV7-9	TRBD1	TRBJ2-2	TGTGCCAGCAGATCGCTTACAGGGGATAACGGTAACACCGGGGAGCTGTTTTTT	CASRSLTGDNGNTGELFF
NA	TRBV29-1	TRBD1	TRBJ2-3	TGCAGCGCGGCTCCGGGACAGGGGCCCGCGACGCAGTATTTT	CSAAPGQGPATQYF
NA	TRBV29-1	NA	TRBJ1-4	TGCAGCGTTAAAACAGATAATGAAAAACTGTTTTTT	CSVKTDNEKLFF
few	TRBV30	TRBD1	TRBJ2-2	TGTGCCAGTGGACAGGTTCACGGGGAGCTGTTTTTT	CASGQVHGELFF
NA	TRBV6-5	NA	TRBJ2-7	TGTGCCAGCAGTTACGGTGGGAGTGAGTACGAGCAGTACTTC	CASSYGGSEYEQYF
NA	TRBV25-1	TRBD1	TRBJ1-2	TGTGCCAGCAGTGACATCGGACAGGCCCTCTATGGCTACACCTTC	CASSDIGQALYGYTF
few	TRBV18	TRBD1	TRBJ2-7	TGTGCCAGCTCACCCCGGACAGGGGACGAGCAGTACTTC	CASSPRTGDEQYF
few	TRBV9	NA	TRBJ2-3	TGTGCCAGCAGTAAGACAGGCCTAGACACAGATACGCAGTATTTT	CASSKTGLDTDTQYF
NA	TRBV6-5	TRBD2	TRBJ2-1	TGTGCCAGCAGTCGGACTAGAGGTTCCTACAATGAGCAGTTCTTC	CASSRTRGSYNEQFF
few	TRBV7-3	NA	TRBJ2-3	TGTGCCAGCAGCTTAGACCTAGCTACTGATACGCAGTATTTT	CASSLDLATDTQYF
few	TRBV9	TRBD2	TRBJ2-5	TGTGCCAGCAGCGCGGGAGGAACGCAGGTGGAGACCCAGTACTTC	CASSAGGTQVETQYF
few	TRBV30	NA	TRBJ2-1	TGTGCCTGGAGTGTACGAATGGCCAATGAGCAGTTCTTC	CAWSVRMANEQFF
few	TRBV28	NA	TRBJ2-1	TGTGCCAGCAGTTTGTCGCAGTGGAGTGTCAATGAGCAGTTCTTC	CASSLSQWSVNEQFF
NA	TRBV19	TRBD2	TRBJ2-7	TGTGCCAGTAGTATGACTAGCGTCTACGAGCAGTACTTC	CASSMTSVYEQYF
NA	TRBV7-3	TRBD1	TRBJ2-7	TGTGCCAGCAGCCCAGGACAGGGTTACTACGAGCAGTACTTC	CASSPGQGYYEQYF
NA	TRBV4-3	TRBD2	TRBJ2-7	TGCGCCAGCAGCCAAGCCCCTAGCGGAGATCTACGGGAGCAGTACTTC	CASSQAPSGDLREQYF
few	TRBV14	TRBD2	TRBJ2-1	TGTGCCAGCAGCCAAGGTCGGGGGGAGGAGCAGTTCTTC	CASSQGRGEEQFF
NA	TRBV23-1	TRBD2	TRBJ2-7	TGCGCCAGCCCTGGGGGGGGACGCGAGCAGTACTTC	CASPGGGREQYF
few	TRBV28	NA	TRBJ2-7	TGTGCCAGCTTCCCCCCATTAGGGCCAAGACAGTCCTACGAGCAGTACTTC	CASFPPLGPRQSYEQYF
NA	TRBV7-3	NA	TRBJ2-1	TGTGCCAGCAGCTTAGGTTCAGGGCGTTTCAATGAGCAGTTCTTC	CASSLGSGRFNEQFF
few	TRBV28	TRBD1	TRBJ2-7	TGTGCCAGCAGCCTGGGACAGCCAGCTGGCGAGCAGTACTTC	CASSLGQPAGEQYF
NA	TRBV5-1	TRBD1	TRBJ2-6	TGCGCCAGCAGCAGAACAGGGGGCGCTGGGGCCAACGTCCTGACTTTC	CASSRTGGAGANVLTF
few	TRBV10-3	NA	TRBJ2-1	TGTGCCATCAGTGAGGGCCGCTCAAGAAGCTCCTACAATGAGCAGTTCTTC	CAISEGRSRSSYNEQFF
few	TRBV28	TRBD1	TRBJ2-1	TGTGCCAGCAGTGTAACAGGGGGCGCGAGAAATGAGCAGTTCTTC	CASSVTGGARNEQFF
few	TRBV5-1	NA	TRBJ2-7	TGCGCCAGCAGCTTGCAACAGGGCACCTACGAGCAGTACTTC	CASSLQQGTYEQYF
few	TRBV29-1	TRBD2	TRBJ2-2	TGCAGCGTTGCTCCTACTAGCGGGAGTTGGACCGGGGAGCTGTTTTTT	CSVAPTSGSWTGELFF
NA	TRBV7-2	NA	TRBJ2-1	TGTGCCAGCAGCCCGAGATCAGCGAGCTCCTACAATGAGCAGTTCTTC	CASSPRSASSYNEQFF
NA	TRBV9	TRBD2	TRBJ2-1	TGTGCCAGCACAGCACTAGCGGGGTATTACAATGAGCAGTTCTTC	CASTALAGYYNEQFF
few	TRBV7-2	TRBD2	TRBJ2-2	TGTGCCAGCAGCTTAGGGGGGACTAGCGGGAGGGCCAACGGGGAGCTGTTTTTT	CASSLGGTSGRANGELFF
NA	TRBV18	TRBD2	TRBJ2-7	TGTGCCAGCTCACCACAGGATACCGGGAGGTCCTACGAGCAGTACTTC	CASSPQDTGRSYEQYF
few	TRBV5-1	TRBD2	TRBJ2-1	TGCGCCAGCAGTACGGGGACTAGCGTTTACAATGAGCAGTTCTTC	CASSTGTSVYNEQFF
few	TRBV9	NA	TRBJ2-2	TGTGCCAGCAGCGTAGTCGCGGGAAAGGTTACCGGGGAGCTGTTTTTT	CASSVVAGKVTGELFF
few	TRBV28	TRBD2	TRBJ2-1	TGTGCCAGCAGCTCCTCCGGGACTACCCTCTACAATGAGCAGTTCTTC	CASSSSGTTLYNEQFF
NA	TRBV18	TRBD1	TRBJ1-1	TGTGCCAGCTCACCGGGGGCGACCGGGACAGGGGGCACTGAAGCTTTCTTT	CASSPGATGTGGTEAFF
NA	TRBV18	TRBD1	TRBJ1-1	TGTGCCAGCTCACGTGGACAGGGCACTTACACTGAAGCTTTCTTT	CASSRGQGTYTEAFF
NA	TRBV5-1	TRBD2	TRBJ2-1	TGCGCCAGCAGTTTAGCGGGAGAATCTTACAATGAGCAGTTCTTC	CASSLAGESYNEQFF
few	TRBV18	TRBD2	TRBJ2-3	TGTGCCAGCTCACTCAACGCTGGCCTAGCGGGAAACACAGATACGCAGTATTTT	CASSLNAGLAGNTDTQYF
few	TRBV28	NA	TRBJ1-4	TGTGCCAGCAGCCCGACAGGAATAAATGAAAAACTGTTTTTT	CASSPTGINEKLFF
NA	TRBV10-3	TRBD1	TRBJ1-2	TGTGCCATCAGTGAGTCGACAGGGTCTAACTATGGCTACACCTTC	CAISESTGSNYGYTF
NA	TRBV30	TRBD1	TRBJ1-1	TGTGCCTGGAGCCAACAGGGGGTTGAGACTGAAGCTTTCTTT	CAWSQQGVETEAFF
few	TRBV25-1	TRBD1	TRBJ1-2	TGTGCCAGCGTTGACAGGGGGAATGGCTACACCTTC	CASVDRGNGYTF
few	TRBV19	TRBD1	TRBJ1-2	TGTGCCAGTAGCGACACAGGGGGCTATGGCTACACCTTC	CASSDTGGYGYTF
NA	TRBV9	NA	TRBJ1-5	TGTGCCAGCAGCCCCACCCTAAACAATCAGCCCCAGCATTTT	CASSPTLNNQPQHF
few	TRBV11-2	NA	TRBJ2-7	TGTGCCAGCAGCCTCGCCTACGAGCAGTACTTC	CASSLAYEQYF